At least ten counts were recorded for the clone carrying this TCR beta chain. In Seattle, patients joined the study during active infection and were tracked longitudinally. The sample originates from a study of blood T cell repertoires in COVID-19. At the level of the study: Researchers got acute and convalescent COVID-19 samples from the United States, Italy and Spain. PBMCs, B-cell-depleted T cells, or T cells were the source of the cDNA or gDNA that made up the material.

In the original analysis: Reference gene primers were amplified, and this amplification served to estimate nucleated cell counts. Repertoires were generated with immunoSEQ multiplex PCR, while TCRdb's copy carries only in-frame clones and drops some. From that table come the V and J calls and clone size; the DNA was used to work out D and trimming. This table holds 100,000 to 150,000 clones, 74% found once. The sample consisted of peripheral blood. The sequence was obtained from an elderly man with COVID-19, enrolled during active disease.

This chain's CDR3 is CASSITSGLASLGELFF. Here the CDR3 DNA reads TGTGCCAGTAGTATCACCTCGGGACTAGCAAGTTTGGGGGAGCTGTTTTTT. The chain recombines TRBV19 with TRBJ2-2; 9 nucleotides match TRBD2. Germline V gives CDR1 LNHDA, CDR2 SQIVND (reference sequence). The CDR3 spans 17 residues. The V gene end was trimmed by 3 bases and the J gene end by 8 bases; junction bases not matched to a gene: 13.